Below, 25 T cell receptor beta chains from the same sample are listed, as sequenced in a study of T cells in Graves' hyperthyroidism and ophthalmopathy (dated by TCRdb to the late 2010s). Receptors were amplified or captured by multiplex PCR. The sample was run on an Illumina HiSeq 2000. TCR beta CDR3 regions were amplified from RNA transcripts. The TCR CDR3 was subjected to a first round of RT-PCR using the HTBI primer set and the Qiagen OneStep RT-PCR kit. TCRdb's own reprocessing of the public reads used fastp at Q25 and MiXCR and kept productive beta chains. Every entry covers one CDR3 protein and lists the most common genes and DNA from its rows. The sample table contains approximately 500,000 distinct CDR3 sequences; only one count was recorded for roughly 46% of them. The biggest ten clones account for approximately 7.5% of the sample. The specimen was peripheral blood or thyroid tissue (not recorded which). These receptors were collected from a woman aged 18-30 years with Graves' hyperthyroidism.

This clonotype has just one count. CDR3 nucleotides: TGTGCCACCAGCAGCGCGGGACAGGGTGAGACCCAGTACTTC. Residues: CATSSAGQGETQYF. The chain recombines TRBV15 with TRBJ2-5; 9 bases match TRBD1. The junction had 4 bases not matched to a gene; V was cut back by 3 bases and J by 5 bases. CDR3 size: 14 residues. The germline CDR1 and CDR2 sequences are LNHNV and YYDKDF (reference sequence).

This clonotype was picked up many times. The J gene is TRBJ1-3, the V gene TRBV5-1, with a tentative D call TRBD1 (6 bases). V was cut by 0 bases and J by 4 bases, with 11 bases left in between. Germline CDR1 reads SGHRS; CDR2 reads YFSETQ. This CDR3 contains 15 residues. The CDR3 loop reads CASSLDGRGGNTIYF. In DNA form, the CDR3 reads TGCGCCAGCAGCTTGGATGGCAGGGGCGGAAACACCATATATTTT.

This clonotype was seen many times. V is TRBV12-3 or TRBV12-4 and J is TRBJ2-5, with 8 bases that match TRBD2. V shed 4 bases, J shed 5 bases, and the junction held 6 bases outside the gene matches. The CDR3 consists of 14 residues. This CDR3 reads CASSSTSGGETQYF. In DNA form, the CDR3 reads TGTGCCAGCAGTTCAACTAGCGGCGGGGAGACCCAGTACTTC.

This clonotype was recorded many times. V usage is TRBV20-1 and J usage is TRBJ2-7; 8 bases fit TRBD2. V was clipped by 5 bases and J by 5 bases; unmatched bases: 11. Germline V gives CDR1 DFQATT, CDR2 SNEGSKA (reference sequence). The CDR3 spans 14 residues. CDR3 loop: CSALSGSGGNEQYF. The CDR3 DNA sequence: TGCAGTGCTCTGAGCGGGAGTGGTGGGAACGAGCAGTACTTC.

In this sample, this clonotype turned up a few times. The conserved closing phenylalanine or tryptophan is absent in this CDR3, likely reflecting a read error. No DNA is shown, since the ends of the CDR3 on it are uncertain; the CDR3 is the one TCRdb lists. The chain links TRBV20-1 to TRBJ2-7; the table's D call, TRBD2, has no DNA check behind it. Germline V gene lookup returns CDR1 DFQATT and CDR2 SNEGSKA (reference sequence). The CDR3 has 8 residues if both end residues are counted. The CDR3: CSARKLAG.

This clonotype has ten or more counts. CDR3 DNA: TGTGCCAGCAGCCCCCCGGGGCGAGGCTATGGCTACACCTTC. Translated: CASSPPGRGYGYTF. This chain connects TRBV9 to TRBJ1-2; D is possibly TRBD1 (5 bases). V was shortened by 4 bases and J by 4 bases, with 14 bases between the two germline ends. Looked up from germline, CDR1 is SGDLS and CDR2 is YYNGEE. CDR3 size: 14 residues.

The chain links TRBV27 to TRBJ2-7; 8 bases agree with TRBD2. Germline-derived CDR1 and CDR2 are MNHEY and SMNVEV (reference sequence). V shed 2 bases, J shed 5 bases, and the junction held 5 bases outside the gene matches. The CDR3 spans 14 residues. In nucleotides, the CDR3 is TGTGCCAGCAGTTTAGGCGTAGCGGGAAACGAGCAGTACTTC. It specifies CASSLGVAGNEQYF.

This chain uses TRBV20-1 with TRBJ2-6; 9 nucleotides align to TRBD1. Trimming removed 4 bases from V and 3 bases from J; junction bases left unmatched: 4. Germline CDR1 DFQATT, CDR2 SNEGSKA (reference sequence). This CDR3 is built from 15 residues. CDR3: CSATTGGFGANVLTF. Here the CDR3 DNA reads TGCAGTGCTACAACAGGGGGCTTTGGGGCCAACGTCCTGACTTTC.

This clonotype came up many times. This sequence joins TRBV10-2 and TRBJ1-4; 7 bases align to TRBD1. With 6 bases clipped from V and 4 bases from J, the junction kept 11 bases outside the gene matches. The CDR3 extends over 16 amino acids. Per germline, CDR1 WSHSY and CDR2 SAAADI. CDR3 sequence (DNA): TGCGCCAGCAGAAAGAAAACAGGGGTCCGTAATGAAAAACTGTTTTTT. Amino acids: CASRKKTGVRNEKLFF.

This clonotype appeared many times. The chain is built from TRBV20-1 and TRBJ2-7; 13 bases match TRBD2. Per germline, CDR1 DFQATT and CDR2 SNEGSKA (reference sequence). CDR3 size: 15 residues. J gave up 0 bases and V 4 bases, and 3 bases lay outside the gene matches. The CDR3 DNA reads TGCAGTGCTAAACTAGCGGGAGGGCGCTCCTACGAGCAGTACTTC. Protein product: CSAKLAGGRSYEQYF.

This clonotype was observed a handful of times. This sequence joins TRBV24-1 and TRBJ1-2; 9 nucleotides line up with TRBD1. Per germline, CDR1 KGHDR and CDR2 SFDVKD. This CDR3 is built from 15 residues. V gave up 2 bases and J gave up 8 bases; unmatched junction bases: 8. CDR3 region: CATSDSPGTGKGYTF. The CDR3 bases are TGTGCCACCAGTGATTCCCCCGGGACAGGGAAAGGCTACACCTTC.

Turning to this clonotype: One end of the junction varies from germline; a read error may be responsible. The genes are TRBV11-2 and TRBJ2-2; perhaps D is TRBD1 or TRBD2 (5 bases each). The CDR3 length is 14 residues. Germline CDR1 is SGHAT and CDR2 is FQNNGV. CDR3 sequence (DNA): TGTGCCAGCAGCTTAACTCTGGGGACCGGGGAGCCGTTTTTT. This codes for CASSLTLGTGEPFF.

This clonotype was seen only once. V and J are TRBV25-1 and TRBJ1-1; D is uncertain. Trimming stripped 7 bases from V and 6 bases from J, with 18 bases between. The CDR3 sequence is 14 residues long. Germline values: CDR1 MGHDK, CDR2 SYGVNS. CDR3 in DNA: TGTGCCAGCACCCTGTCCGGGAACGACCCTGAAGCTTTCTTT. Translated, it gives CASTLSGNDPEAFF.

V gene TRBV15 combines with J gene TRBJ2-3, with D unresolved. V shed 0 bases and J shed 2 bases, with 9 bases lying between them. The germline V gene encodes CDR1 LNHNV and CDR2 YYDKDF (reference sequence). The CDR3 is 15 residues long. The CDR3 DNA sequence: TGTGCCACCAGCAGAGAGCGGTCATACACAGATACGCAGTATTTT. The encoded protein is CATSRERSYTDTQYF.

V gene TRBV20-1 combines with J gene TRBJ1-1; a possible D gene is TRBD1 (5 bases). The V and J ends lost 4 bases and 8 bases respectively, with 29 bases between them. Germline CDR1 DFQATT, CDR2 SNEGSKA (reference sequence). CDR3 size: 17 residues. The CDR3: CSANPGGGVGYELEAFF. In nucleotides, the CDR3 is TGCAGTGCTAACCCGGGGGGGGGGGTAGGGTACGAACTCGAAGCTTTCTTT.

A single count supports this clonotype. The J gene is TRBJ1-2, the V gene TRBV2, with 7 nucleotides matching TRBD1. This CDR3 comprises 12 residues. V trimming: 8 bases; J trimming: 8 bases; junction bases outside the gene matches: 8. Per germline, CDR1 SNHLY and CDR2 FYNNEI. DNA for the CDR3: TGTGCCAGCGGAGGGACAGTCTTAGGCTACACCTTC. Its translation: CASGGTVLGYTF.

As concerns this clonotype: This may be a read error, as it is one base from a much larger clone. The chain is built from TRBV5-4 and TRBJ1-2, with D maybe TRBD1 (6 bases). Germline V gene sequence: CDR1 SGHNT, CDR2 YYREEE (reference sequence). This CDR3 spans 14 amino acids. CDR3 loop: CAGSPGQLNYGYTF. Here the CDR3 DNA reads TGTGCCGGCAGCCCCGGACAGCTGAACTATGGCTACACCTTC.

This clonotype was picked up many times. CDR3 amino acids: CASSFPGQEIGEQYF. The CDR3 region has the DNA TGTGCCAGCAGCTTCCCGGGACAGGAGATCGGGGAGCAGTACTTC. The chain couples TRBV5-4 to TRBJ2-7, with 8 bases matching TRBD1. Germline CDR1 is SGHNT and CDR2 is YYREEE (reference sequence). The length of the CDR3 is 15 residues. The trim removed 2 bases at V and 7 bases at J, leaving 11 bases unmatched.

In its sample, this clonotype was seen many times. This chain connects TRBV7-3 to TRBJ1-3, with D unresolved. Germline V gene lookup returns CDR1 SGHTA and CDR2 FQGTGA. The V and J ends lost 1 base and 3 bases respectively, with 4 bases between them. There are 13 residues in the CDR3. The CDR3 spells CASSLSLGNTIYF. The CDR3 nucleotides read TGTGCCAGCAGCTTAAGTCTTGGAAACACCATATATTTT.

At least ten counts were recorded for this clonotype. The V call is TRBV9, the J call TRBJ1-2; 11 bases line up with TRBD1. From germline, CDR1 is SGDLS and CDR2 YYNGEE. The CDR3 totals 17 residues. Trimming removed 4 bases from V and 4 bases from J; junction bases left unmatched: 12. The CDR3 region is CASSSRTGGAGSYGYTF. The CDR3 nucleotides read TGTGCCAGCAGCTCCCGGACAGGGGGCGCCGGGTCCTATGGCTACACCTTC. The full variable domain, its missing parts supplied by reference TRBV9 and TRBJ1-2, is DSGVTQTPKHLITATGQRVTLRCSPRSGDLSVYWYQQSLDQGLQFLIQYYNGEERAKGNILERFSAQQFPDLHSELNLSSLELGDSALYFCASSSRTGGAGSYGYTFGSGTRLTVV.

Concerning this clonotype itself: Here the CDR3 omits its conserved ending phenylalanine or tryptophan, so a read error is the likely source. The V and J genes are TRBV9 and TRBJ1-6, with D perhaps TRBD1 (6 bases). Per the germline V gene, CDR1 is SGDLS and CDR2 is YYNGEE. Deletions cut 6 bases from V and 7 bases from J, with 14 bases between. This CDR3 has 14 residues. The CDR3 sequence: CASIGGQSNSPLHL. Here the CDR3 DNA reads TGTGCCAGCATCGGCGGACAGTCAAATTCACCCCTCCACCTT.

On this clonotype itself: Since a much larger clone is just one base distant, this may be a read error. The chain carries TRBV7-3 and TRBJ2-2, with TRBD2 matching over 9 bases. Germline CDR1 is SGHTA and CDR2 is FQGTGA. CDR3 length equals 17 residues. CDR3 DNA: TGTGCCAGCAGCCAAGGCCTGCGACTAGCGGATGCCGGGGGGCTGTTTTTT. Translated: CASSQGLRLADAGGLFF.

Concerning this clonotype itself: A much bigger clone sits one base away, suggesting this may be a read error. The CDR3 sequence is CAGRNPTGSSGELFF. As DNA, the CDR3 is TGTGCCGGCAGGAACCCAACAGGGTCGAGCGGGGAGCTGTTTTTT. The V and J genes are TRBV7-3 and TRBJ2-2; a weak D match, TRBD1 (6 bases). This CDR3 has 15 amino acids. CDR1 is SGHTA, CDR2 FQGTGA, per germline.

The chain employs TRBV29-1 and TRBJ2-2; 7 positions match TRBD1. CDR1 is SQVTM and CDR2 is ANQGSEA in the germline V gene. Trimming at V came to 8 bases and at J to 0 bases, leaving 6 bases not matched to a gene. The CDR3 runs 14 residues. This CDR3 is CSSQGQTNTGELFF. DNA for the CDR3: TGCAGCTCACAGGGGCAAACGAACACCGGGGAGCTGTTTTTT.

This rearrangement joins TRBV29-1 to TRBJ2-7, with unresolved D. Trimming removed 4 bases from V and 7 bases from J, with 11 bases in between. Germline loops: CDR1 SQVTM, CDR2 ANQGSEA. CDR3 length: 11 amino acids. CDR3 amino acids: CSVGGSREQYF. As DNA, the CDR3 is TGCAGCGTTGGGGGTAGTAGGGAGCAGTACTTC.